The rows below give T cell receptor beta chains drawn from one sample of a study of CD8+ T cells in alopecia areata. Generated by immunoSEQ multiplex PCR, the TCRdb table keeps only in-frame clones and is missing some. This sample has approximately 8,200 clones, with around three fifths found just once. Sequencing used skin, obtained at week 0. Every receptor here comes from a human donor with alopecia areata. Each CDR3 is given without its conserved first and last residue. The size entry is marked missing in some rows and otherwise reads once, few, many or a size class.

>.|TRBJ2-3|TRBV11-3
ASSRRTGAAGDTQY
>.|TRBJ2-2|TRBV19
ASSISLLAEANTGELF
>once|TRBJ2-7|TRBV5-1
ASSLEGLLHYEQY
>.|TRBJ2-4|TRBV7-8
ASSRNNRGLAKNIQY
>once|TRBJ2-2|TRBV4-1
ASSQDAGPRNTGELF
>.|TRBJ2-7|TRBV13
ASSHIGLAGNSYEQY
>few|TRBJ2-1|TRBV7-6
ASSLPGKNEQF
>.|TRBJ1-2|TRBV27
ASSLSAPRQSGYT
>.|TRBJ2-2|TRBV9
ASSHATGELF
>.|TRBJ2-2|TRBV5-1
ASSLLAGELF
>.|TRBJ2-1|TRBV4-1
ASSRPPGQGNNEQF
>.|TRBJ2-3|TRBV30
AWSVRGRVTDTQY
>few|TRBJ2-3|TRBV4-3
ASSQDSSGTQY
>.|TRBJ2-7|TRBV5-1
ASSFTGTSGIYEQY
>.|TRBJ2-3|TRBV19
ASSLAGSVTSTDTQY
>.|TRBJ2-1|TRBV2
ASSRSVSSYNEQF
>few|TRBJ2-2|TRBV5-1
ASSARVGDTGELF
>.|TRBJ2-2|TRBV7-9
ASSLGRTGELF
>.|.|TRBV7-9
ASSLAGGPHEQY
>few|TRBJ1-5|TRBV7-8
ASRVGNQPQH
>.|TRBJ2-6|TRBV7-3
ASSPKAPGQGMSGANVLT
>.|TRBJ2-1|TRBV6-1
ASRRTGIYNEQF
>.|TRBJ2-3|TRBV5-1
ASSHGGSPSTDTQY
>once|TRBJ2-2|TRBV27
ASITNTGELF
>.|TRBJ2-2|TRBV27
ASSLERGGTGELF
>medium-sized|TRBJ2-1|TRBV23-1
ASSPPMGTPEIGEQF
>.|TRBJ2-3|TRBV29-1
SKLGPGGSSDTQY
>.|TRBJ2-3|TRBV15
ATSRYLRDTQY
>few|TRBJ2-4|TRBV11-1
ASSFGTSGRSKNIQY